The 10 T cell receptor beta chains below come from one sample, sequenced in a study of cytomegalovirus exposure and HLA in healthy donors. Both 60 Vbeta primers and 13 Jbeta primers went into the PCR. Produced via immunoSEQ multiplex PCR; TCRdb's table is partial and in-frame only. The profile shows 150,000 to 200,000 clones, roughly four fifths of them singletons. The sample consisted of PBMCs. The receptors were gathered from a woman in her 40s in good health and CMV-seronegative.

The V call is TRBV2, the J call TRBJ2-2; 7 bases are shared with TRBD2. Trimming at V came to 7 bases and at J to 4 bases, leaving 9 bases not matched to a gene. This CDR3 comprises 15 residues. Per germline, CDR1 SNHLY and CDR2 FYNNEI. Written as DNA, the CDR3 is TGTGCCAGCACCCTCGGGGGGATCGGCACCGGGGAGCTGTTTTTT. Its protein is CASTLGGIGTGELFF.

This sequence joins TRBV6-1 and TRBJ1-2, with 8 bases fitting TRBD1. This CDR3 comprises 13 residues. J lost 6 bases, V lost 8 bases, and 8 bases had no gene match. The germline CDR1 and CDR2 sequences are MNHNS and SASEGT. In DNA, the CDR3 is TGTGCCAGCTCTTGGACAGGGTTGGATGGCTACACCTTC. Translated, it gives CASSWTGLDGYTF.

This sequence joins TRBV5-1 and TRBJ1-6; 11 bases are shared with TRBD1. Trimming removed 1 base from V and 8 bases from J; junction bases left unmatched: 2. The CDR3 extends over 15 amino acids. Germline-derived CDR1 and CDR2 are SGHRS and YFSETQ. CDR3 amino acids: CASSLRTGGDSPLHF. CDR3 nucleotide sequence: TGCGCCAGCAGCTTGAGGACAGGGGGCGATTCACCCCTCCACTTT.

The V call is TRBV7-6, the J call TRBJ2-1, with D possibly TRBD2 on 6 matching bases. V shed 1 base and J shed 5 bases, with 6 bases lying between them. This CDR3 has 13 residues. CDR1 SGHVS and CDR2 FNYEAQ come from the germline V gene. CDR3 sequence reads: CASSLGLDNEQFF. The CDR3 coding sequence is TGTGCCAGCAGCTTAGGACTAGACAATGAGCAGTTCTTC.

The chain has TRBV2 and TRBJ1-6, with 7 nucleotides matching TRBD1. Germline values: CDR1 SNHLY, CDR2 FYNNEI. This CDR3 spans 15 amino acids. V shed 5 bases, J shed 5 bases, and the junction held 6 bases outside the gene matches. CDR3 sequence (DNA): TGTGCCAGCAGTCGACAGGGCGGGAATAATTCACCCCTCCACTTT. Protein product: CASSRQGGNNSPLHF. The variable domain in full, completed from reference TRBV2 and TRBJ1-6, reads EPEVTQTPSHQVTQMGQEVILRCVPISNHLYFYWYRQILGQKVEFLVSFYNNEISEKSEIFDDQFSVERPDGSNFTLKIRSTKLEDSAMYFCASSRQGGNNSPLHFGNGTRLTVT.

V is TRBV7-2 and J is TRBJ2-3; TRBD2 matches at 7 bases. V trimming: 2 bases; J trimming: 2 bases; junction bases outside the gene matches: 4. Germline CDR1 is SGHTA and CDR2 is FQGNSA. CDR3 length: 15 residues. CDR3 sequence: CASSLPGLNTDTQYF. The CDR3 DNA reads TGTGCCAGCAGCTTACCGGGACTAAACACAGATACGCAGTATTTT.

The gene calls are TRBV6-6 and TRBJ1-1; D is possibly TRBD1 (5 bases). The CDR3 extends over 14 amino acids. V was shortened by 6 bases and J by 1 base, with 12 bases between the two germline ends. Per germline, CDR1 MNHNY and CDR2 SVGAGI (reference sequence). The CDR3 here is CASRGIGQNTEAFF. CDR3 coding DNA: TGTGCCAGCAGAGGTATCGGACAGAACACTGAAGCTTTCTTT.

The CDR3 nucleotides are TGCGCCAGCCACCTAGGTAGCGGGGGGAGTAATGAGCAGTTCTTC. Translating it yields CASHLGSGGSNEQFF. The chain links TRBV4-1 to TRBJ2-1, with 10 bases that match TRBD2. CDR3 length: 15 residues. CDR1 MGHRA and CDR2 YSYEKL come from the germline V gene. The V segment lost 8 bases and the J segment 7 bases; nucleotides outside the gene matches: 11.

The chain joins TRBV28 to TRBJ2-5; D remains unclear. V was trimmed by 2 bases and J by 5 bases, leaving 6 bases between them. The CDR3 runs to 12 residues. Germline V lookup: CDR1 MDHEN, CDR2 SYDVKM. CDR3 sequence reads: CASSLPRETQYF. The CDR3 nucleotides are TGTGCCAGCAGTTTACCGAGGGAGACCCAGTACTTC.

V is TRBV5-4 and J is TRBJ2-7, with TRBD2 matching over 8 bases. Trimming removed 0 bases from V and 3 bases from J; junction bases left unmatched: 5. Germline V gives CDR1 SGHNT, CDR2 YYREEE (reference sequence). There are 15 residues in the CDR3. CDR3 in amino acids: CASSLVSGGNYEQYF. DNA for the CDR3: TGTGCCAGCAGCTTGGTCAGCGGGGGAAACTACGAGCAGTACTTC. The full variable domain, rest sourced from reference TRBV5-4 and TRBJ2-7, is ETGVTQSPTHLIKTRGQQVTLRCSSQSGHNTVSWYQQALGQGPQFIFQYYREEENGRGNFPPRFSGLQFPNYSSELNVNALELDDSALYLCASSLVSGGNYEQYFGPGTRLTVT.